This T cell receptor (beta chain) comes out of a study of T-cell memory formation after mild COVID-19. Study at large: TCR clusters were mostly confined to one donor each.

TCRdb reanalysed the 5' RACE reads using MiXCR and keeps one entry per CDR3 protein. This table has hundreds of thousands of distinct CDR3 sequences, roughly 19% appearing once. The V end was cut by 2 bases, the J end by 3 bases, with 7 bases between. The CDR3 has 13 residues. Germline CDR1 and CDR2: MDHEN and SYDVKM. V and J are TRBV28 and TRBJ2-5; tentatively, D is TRBD1 (5 bases). This receptor was obtained from a man in his late teens or twenties who had mild COVID-19 (a few samples of this study predate the infection). Cell type and time point are not known. Sequenced material: PBMCs or a T cell subset sorted from them (not recorded which). CDR3 sequence (DNA): TGTGCCAGCAGTTTACCGACAGAAGAGACCCAGTACTTC. Encoded protein: CASSLPTEETQYF.